These 20 T cell receptor beta chains originate from one sample sequenced in a study of cytomegalovirus exposure and HLA in healthy donors. PCR amplification relied on 60 Vbeta primers (plus 13 Jbeta primers). The method was immunoSEQ multiplex PCR; TCRdb's version includes in-frame clones alone and lacks a portion of them. Its table records 55,000 to 85,000 clones. The specimen was PBMCs. Receptors originate from a female donor in good health and CMV-seropositive.

This sequence joins TRBV21-1 and TRBJ1-2. TRBV21-1 is a pseudogene segment. The CDR3 has 14 amino acids. In DNA form, the CDR3 reads TGTGCCAGCAGCAAAGATATAGATTTCTATGGCTACACCTTC. Amino acid sequence: CASSKDIDFYGYTF.

The chain has TRBV5-8 and TRBJ2-2, with unresolved D. Deletions cut 2 bases from V and 4 bases from J, with 6 bases between. Germline V CDR1 and CDR2: SGHTS, YDEGEE. The CDR3 sequence is 13 residues long. The CDR3 DNA reads as TGTGCCAGCAGCTTTATTATCACCGGGGAGCTGTTTTTT. It translates to CASSFIITGELFF.

V gene TRBV6-4 combines with J gene TRBJ2-2; TRBD2 aligns across 13 bases. This CDR3 contains 20 residues. Germline lookup yields CDR1 MRHNA and CDR2 SNTAGT. Trimming took 7 bases from V and 1 from J; bases not matched to a gene: 15. The CDR3 DNA follows: TGTGCCAGCACCCACCCCCTACTAGCGGGGGGGAGTCTGAACACCGGGGAGCTGTTTTTT. Protein sequence: CASTHPLLAGGSLNTGELFF.

CDR3 sequence (DNA): TGTGCCAGCAGCCTTACAAATGAAAAACTGTTTTTT. Translating it yields CASSLTNEKLFF. J is TRBJ1-4 and V is TRBV13, with D hard to call. The CDR3 has 12 amino acids. V gave up 5 bases and J gave up 5 bases, with 6 bases separating them. Germline lookup yields CDR1 PRHDT and CDR2 FYEKMQ (reference sequence).

The V and J genes are TRBV18 and TRBJ2-5; perhaps TRBD2 as D (6 bases). Trimming cost V 5 bases and J 11 bases, with 15 bases left between them. The CDR3 runs 12 residues. CDR1 KGHSH and CDR2 LQKENI come from the germline V gene. The CDR3, as DNA: TGTGCCAGCTCATCCGGGACTGTGGAGCAGTACTTC. Encoded protein: CASSSGTVEQYF.

The J gene is TRBJ2-5, the V gene TRBV18; D is uncertain. The CDR3 has 15 amino acids. The V and J ends lost 0 bases and 2 bases respectively, with 10 bases between them. Germline CDR1 KGHSH, CDR2 LQKENI. The CDR3 is CASSPPITAQETQYF. In DNA form, the CDR3 reads TGTGCCAGCTCACCACCGATCACAGCACAAGAGACCCAGTACTTC.

V gene TRBV6-5 combines with J gene TRBJ2-5; D is unclear. V gave up 0 bases and J gave up 5 bases, with 10 bases separating them. The length of the CDR3 is 14 residues. CDR1 is MNHEY and CDR2 is SVGAGI in the germline V gene. As DNA, the CDR3 is TGTGCCAGCAGTTACTCCCAGGTTGGGGAGACCCAGTACTTC. Residues: CASSYSQVGETQYF.

V gene TRBV4-1 combines with J gene TRBJ2-7; 9 bases fit TRBD1. V was clipped by 2 bases and J by 3 bases; unmatched bases: 8. The CDR3 covers 16 residues. The germline gives CDR1 MGHRA, CDR2 YSYEKL. CDR3: CASSQLVDRGSYEQYF. The CDR3 DNA reads TGCGCCAGCAGCCAACTCGTCGACAGGGGGAGCTACGAGCAGTACTTC.

The chain carries TRBV25-1 and TRBJ2-1; no clear D. This CDR3 region has 13 residues. V gave up 2 bases and J gave up 6 bases, with 8 bases separating them. CDR1 and CDR2 (germline): MGHDK, SYGVNS. The DNA of the CDR3 is TGTGCCAGCAGTGAACTCCTAATCAATGAGCAGTTCTTC. It codes for CASSELLINEQFF.

The V gene is TRBV18, the J gene TRBJ2-5; 8 bases agree with TRBD2. Germline V CDR1 and CDR2: KGHSH, LQKENI. The CDR3 has 13 amino acids. The V and J ends lost 5 bases and 4 bases, in that order; junction bases with no gene match: 3. CDR3 residues: CASSVGRGETQYF. The DNA of the CDR3 is TGTGCCAGCTCAGTCGGGAGGGGAGAGACCCAGTACTTC.

The chain combines TRBV15 with TRBJ1-2; possibly TRBD1 for D (5 bases). The CDR3 contains 15 residues. The V and J ends lost 0 bases and 0 bases respectively, with 8 bases between them. Germline assignment: CDR1 LNHNV and CDR2 YYDKDF (reference sequence). The CDR3 reads CATSREWGANYGYTF. CDR3 in DNA: TGTGCCACCAGCAGAGAGTGGGGCGCTAACTATGGCTACACCTTC.

The chain recombines TRBV18 with TRBJ2-3; 7 bases align to TRBD1. In germline, CDR1 is KGHSH, CDR2 LQKENI. The CDR3 is 15 amino acids. J gave up 3 bases and V 0 bases, and 3 bases lay outside the gene matches. CDR3 DNA: TGTGCCAGCTCACCACCGGACAGGTTTACAGATACGCAGTATTTT. This gives the protein CASSPPDRFTDTQYF.

V is TRBV1 and J is TRBJ2-7; the table's D gene call, TRBD2, was not cross checked with the DNA. TRBV1 is an annotated pseudogene. This CDR3 contains 16 residues. The CDR3 loop is CTSSQGTSGHPYEQYF. The CDR3 nucleotides are TGCACCAGCAGCCAGGGGACTAGCGGTCACCCCTACGAGCAGTACTTC.

The rearrangement links TRBV5-1 to TRBJ1-1, with 7 bases that match TRBD1. CDR3 length: 13 amino acids. From germline, CDR1 is SGHRS and CDR2 YFSETQ. With V trimmed by 0 bases and J by 10 bases, 6 bases remained unmatched. The CDR3 is CASSLGQGAGAFF. For the CDR3, the DNA is TGCGCCAGCAGCTTGGGACAGGGAGCGGGAGCTTTCTTT.

The chain joins TRBV7-9 to TRBJ1-1; D ambiguous. Trimming took 0 bases from V and 1 from J, leaving 9 bases between them. The CDR3 totals 15 residues. The germline CDR1 and CDR2 sequences are SEHNR and FQNEAQ (reference sequence). The CDR3 DNA reads TGTGCCAGCAGCTTAGCCCGGGGAGAGAACACTGAAGCTTTCTTT. As protein: CASSLARGENTEAFF.

The chain combines TRBV5-1 with TRBJ2-1, with D perhaps TRBD1 (6 bases). The CDR3 spans 13 residues. V was trimmed by 1 base and J by 9 bases, leaving 11 bases between them. In germline, CDR1 is SGHRS, CDR2 YFSETQ. For the CDR3, the DNA is TGCGCCAGCAGCTTGAGTGGGGGCGGTGAGCAGTTCTTC. Its protein product is CASSLSGGGEQFF.

This sequence joins TRBV2 and TRBJ2-5; no clear D. Germline CDR1 SNHLY, CDR2 FYNNEI. Trimming took off 2 bases at V and 4 bases at J, with 5 bases between the two ends. There are 12 residues in the CDR3. In nucleotides, the CDR3 is TGTGCCAGCAGTGAACTGCGAGAGACCCAGTACTTC. Residues: CASSELRETQYF.

The V and J genes are TRBV6-5 and TRBJ1-1; 8 nucleotides match TRBD1. This CDR3 has 14 amino acids. V gave up 5 bases and J gave up 6 bases; unmatched junction bases: 8. Germline V gene data show CDR1 as MNHEY and CDR2 as SVGAGI. CDR3: CASSDAGGWPEAFF. CDR3 DNA: TGTGCCAGCAGTGACGCAGGGGGCTGGCCTGAAGCTTTCTTT.

The V call is TRBV7-8, the J call TRBJ2-2; 7 bases match TRBD1. The germline V gene encodes CDR1 SGHVS and CDR2 FQNEAQ. The CDR3 is made up of 13 amino acids. The J segment lost 7 bases and the V segment lost 5 bases, leaving 4 bases of the junction unmatched. CDR3 region: CASSTRGRGELFF. CDR3 coding DNA: TGTGCCAGCAGCACAAGGGGGCGCGGGGAGCTGTTTTTT.

The chain joins TRBV7-2 to TRBJ2-2; 8 positions agree with TRBD2. Germline V lookup: CDR1 SGHTA, CDR2 FQGNSA. The V segment lost 1 base and the J segment 3 bases; nucleotides outside the gene matches: 1. This CDR3 has 15 residues. The CDR3 reads CASSLGTSHTGELFF. CDR3 sequence (DNA): TGTGCCAGCAGCTTAGGGACTAGCCACACCGGGGAGCTGTTTTTT.